The 9 T cell receptor beta chains below come from one sample, sequenced in a study of metastatic and nonmetastatic thyroid tumors. All patients were untreated before thyroid surgery. Using MiXCR, TCRdb reanalyzed the PCR reads. The sample holds about 16,000 clones, roughly an eighth seen once. Sequenced: tumor tissue. The source is a female donor with papillary thyroid cancer or a benign thyroid nodule (not recorded which). Some clones in this sample may be carry-over from other donors' samples.

This clone occurred many times. The genes are TRBV5-4 and TRBJ1-1; D ambiguous. V gave up 0 bases and J gave up 4 bases, with 13 bases separating them. CDR1 is SGHNT and CDR2 is YYREEE in the germline V gene (reference sequence). The CDR3 totals 15 residues. CDR3 in DNA: TGTGCCAGCAGCTTGGTGGTCTCTGCGGGCACTGAAGCTTTCTTT. It is translated as CASSLVVSAGTEAFF.

This clone has a count of ten or more. The V call is TRBV2, the J call TRBJ1-2; TRBD1 matches 9 bases. V lost 6 bases, J lost 6 bases, and 11 bases stayed unmatched. Germline CDR1 reads SNHLY; CDR2 reads FYNNEI. The CDR3 length is 15 residues. The CDR3 DNA is TGTGCCAGCAGGTCCGGACAGGGGCGTAGTAATGGCTACACCTTC. Its translation: CASRSGQGRSNGYTF. The full variable domain, in which reference TRBV2 and TRBJ1-2 provide the parts outside the CDR3, is EPEVTQTPSHQVTQMGQEVILRCVPISNHLYFYWYRQILGQKVEFLVSFYNNEISEKSEIFDDQFSVERPDGSNFTLKIRSTKLEDSAMYFCASRSGQGRSNGYTFGSGTRLTVV.

The sample holds many counts of this clone. The chain joins TRBV5-8 to TRBJ2-5, with no clear D. Trimming shortened V by 2 bases and J by 5 bases, and 13 bases separated the two germline ends. The CDR3 runs to 14 residues. Germline loops: CDR1 SGHTS, CDR2 YDEGEE. In DNA, the CDR3 is TGTGCCAGCAGCTTAAAACTCCGAACGGAGACCCAGTACTTC. This translates into CASSLKLRTETQYF.

This clone was picked up a small number of times. At one boundary the junction diverges from the germline segment, which might be a read error. This chain uses TRBV27 with TRBJ2-7; 9 bases line up with TRBD1. The CDR3 totals 15 residues. Germline CDR1 and CDR2: MNHEY and SMNVEV (reference sequence). CDR3 protein: CVSRQQGAGLSEQYF. In DNA, the CDR3 is TGTGTCAGCAGACAACAGGGGGCTGGGTTGAGCGAGCAGTACTTC.

V is TRBV7-2 and J is TRBJ1-2; TRBD1 aligns across 8 bases. There are 15 residues in the CDR3. Looked up from germline, CDR1 is SGHTA and CDR2 is FQGNSA. The V and J ends lost 1 base and 8 bases, in that order; junction bases with no gene match: 9. The CDR3 spells CASSLGGQALGGYTF. DNA for the CDR3: TGTGCCAGCAGCTTAGGGGGACAGGCTTTAGGCGGCTACACCTTC.

This clone occurred many times. V is TRBV20-1 and J is TRBJ2-5; 10 positions agree with TRBD2. CDR1 and CDR2 (germline): DFQATT, SNEGSKA (reference sequence). This CDR3 contains 15 residues. V lost 0 bases and J lost 5; bases outside the gene matches: 6. In nucleotides, the CDR3 is TGCAGTGCTAGAGATCTCCTAGCGGGGGTGGAGACCCAGTACTTC. It yields the protein CSARDLLAGVETQYF.

This clone was counted ten times or more. The chain is built from TRBV11-1 and TRBJ1-1, with 7 bases lining up with TRBD1. The CDR3 length is 17 residues. Per germline, CDR1 SGHAT and CDR2 FQDESV (reference sequence). The junction had 15 bases not matched to a gene; V was cut back by 3 bases and J by 5 bases. The DNA of the CDR3 is TGTGCCAGCAGCTTTTCGAGGCCAGGGGGGGTTCATACTGAAGCTTTCTTT. This codes for CASSFSRPGGVHTEAFF.

This clone is labeled medium-sized (0.01 to 0.1%). The rearrangement uses TRBV7-2 and TRBJ2-5, with 14 nucleotides matching TRBD2. After removal of 4 bases from V and 7 bases from J, the junction contained 14 bases not matched to a gene. This CDR3 region has 18 residues. CDR1 is SGHTA, CDR2 FQGNSA, per germline. In DNA form, the CDR3 reads TGTGCCAGCAGCTGGGGGACTAGCGGGAGTACCTTCGGAGTGACCCAGTACTTC. Its protein is CASSWGTSGSTFGVTQYF.

This clone occurred many times. V gene TRBV3-1 combines with J gene TRBJ2-3, with D maybe TRBD2 (6 bases). Trimming left V 9 bases short and J 2 bases short, with 12 bases between. The germline gives CDR1 LGHDT, CDR2 YNNKEL (reference sequence). The CDR3 runs to 13 residues. CDR3 DNA: TGTGCCAGTCGGAGGGCGGCCACAGATACGCAGTATTTT. Its protein is CASRRAATDTQYF.